This is a list of T cell receptor beta chains from one sample in a study of cytomegalovirus exposure and HLA in healthy donors. Method: immunoSEQ multiplex PCR; TCRdb's copy keeps in-frame clones and lacks some. Of some 120,000 clones in the sample, about four fifths are singletons; the top ten hold approximately 10%. The sample comprised PBMCs. The receptors here all came from a male donor in good health and CMV-seropositive. The CDR3 runs from the conserved cysteine through the conserved F or W. The D gene is left open where the match is weak. Size is stated for part of the rows, as once, few or many counts, or as a class when the clone is expanded.

v_call,d_call,clone_size,j_call,cdr3_nt,cdr3_aa
TRBV5-5,.,.,TRBJ2-1,TGTGCCAGCAGCTTATCCCAACCTACCTACAATGAGCAGTTCTTC,CASSLSQPTYNEQFF
TRBV10-3,TRBD1,.,TRBJ1-1,TGTGCCATCAGGCCGCGGGACAGGAACACTGAAGCTTTCTTT,CAIRPRDRNTEAFF
TRBV4-2,.,.,TRBJ2-7,TGTGCCAGCACGCAGGGTCTAAATTACGAGCAGTACTTC,CASTQGLNYEQYF
TRBV7-8,TRBD2,.,TRBJ2-7,TGTGCCAGCAGCTTGGGACTAGCGGGAGGTTCCTACGAGCAGTACTTC,CASSLGLAGGSYEQYF
TRBV5-1,TRBD2,.,TRBJ2-1,TGCGCCAGCAGCCAAGTTAGCGGGGTTTACAATGAGCAGTTCTTC,CASSQVSGVYNEQFF
TRBV4-3,TRBD2,.,TRBJ2-7,TGCGCCAGCAGCCAGGGGGGGATAGCGGGAGGAAGCTACGAGCAGTACTTC,CASSQGGIAGGSYEQYF
TRBV9,.,.,TRBJ2-7,TGTGCCAGCAGTCGTGACGGGTTCTACGAGCAGTACTTC,CASSRDGFYEQYF
TRBV5-4,.,.,TRBJ2-7,TGTGCCAGCAGCACTCGGGCGAGCGGGTTTTACGAGCAGTACTTC,CASSTRASGFYEQYF
TRBV11-1,TRBD1,once,TRBJ2-7,TGTGCCAGCAGCTCTGGGACAGGGTCCTACGAGCAGTACTTC,CASSSGTGSYEQYF
TRBV27,.,.,TRBJ2-7,TGTGCCAGCAGTTTCCGCGGGATTATCTACGAGCAGTACTTC,CASSFRGIIYEQYF
TRBV10-3,TRBD1,once,TRBJ2-5,TGTGCCATCAGTGCGGGACAGTGGGGCCAAGAGACCCAGTACTTC,CAISAGQWGQETQYF
TRBV5-1,.,.,TRBJ2-7,TGCGCCAGCGGGGTCAGGACAAGCTCCTACGAGCAGTACTTC,CASGVRTSSYEQYF
TRBV13,.,.,TRBJ2-6,TGTGCCAGCAGCCCACCGCGGGAAGCTGGGGCCAACGTCCTGACTTTC,CASSPPREAGANVLTF
TRBV13,TRBD2,.,TRBJ2-5,TGTGCCAGCAGTCAAGTAGCGGGAGTGGAGGAGACCCAGTACTTC,CASSQVAGVEETQYF
TRBV27,.,.,TRBJ1-1,TGTGCCAGCAGTCCCGCGGGGGGCATTGAAGCTTTCTTT,CASSPAGGIEAFF
TRBV5-6,TRBD2,few,TRBJ2-1,TGTGCCGTCCGGCAAGCGGGAGCTGGGAATGAGCAGTTCTTC,CAVRQAGAGNEQFF
TRBV28,.,.,TRBJ2-5,TGTGCCAGCAGTTTATCGCCCGGACAGTACCAAGAGACCCAGTACTTC,CASSLSPGQYQETQYF
TRBV4-2,TRBD2,.,TRBJ2-7,TGTGCCAGCAGCCAAGGGGGGACTAGCGGAACCTACGAGCAGTACTTC,CASSQGGTSGTYEQYF
TRBV2,.,.,TRBJ1-1,TGTGCCAGCATTTGGACAGCCCCGGGAACTGAAGCTTTCTTT,CASIWTAPGTEAFF
TRBV5-4,TRBD2,.,TRBJ2-7,TGTGCCAGCAGCGCCGTGGGTAGCGGGAGTGTCGAGCAGTACTTC,CASSAVGSGSVEQYF
TRBV27,.,.,TRBJ1-5,TGTGCCAGCAGTTTATATGCAGAGACATTCAATCAGCCCCAGCATTTT,CASSLYAETFNQPQHF
TRBV20-1,.,.,TRBJ2-1,TGCAGTGCAACTAACAATGAGCAGTTCTTC,CSATNNEQFF
TRBV19,.,.,TRBJ1-5,TGTGCCAGTAGTTCTTCAGGCCTCAATCAGCCCCAGCATTTT,CASSSSGLNQPQHF
TRBV28,.,.,TRBJ2-7,TGTGCCAGCAGTTTGATGGCGGGAAGCTCCTACGAGCAGTACTTC,CASSLMAGSSYEQYF
TRBV7-9,.,.,TRBJ2-2,TGTTCCAGCAGCTTACGCCGGGACACCAGGGCCGGGGAGCTGTTTTTT,CSSSLRRDTRAGELFF
TRBV11-2,TRBD2,.,TRBJ2-7,TGTGCCAGCAGCTTAGTAGCAGCGGGAACCTACGAGCAGTACTTC,CASSLVAAGTYEQYF
TRBV28,TRBD1,once,TRBJ2-2,TGTGCCAGCAGTTTGCTGGGACAGGAAAACACCGGGGAGCTGTTTTTT,CASSLLGQENTGELFF
TRBV28,TRBD2,.,TRBJ2-1,TGTGCCAGCAGCCCCCTAGCGGAGGTCTACAATGAGCAGTTCTTC,CASSPLAEVYNEQFF
TRBV7-9,.,once,TRBJ2-1,TGTTCCAGCAGCCTTTTCAATGAGCAGTTCTTC,CSSSLFNEQFF
TRBV28,.,.,TRBJ2-5,TGTGCCAGCAGTTTTGTTGGGCAGCTGCAAGAGACCCAGTACTTC,CASSFVGQLQETQYF
TRBV7-2,TRBD2,.,TRBJ2-1,TGTGCCAGCAGCTCAAGACTAGCGGGAGATGAGCAGTTCTTC,CASSSRLAGDEQFF
TRBV7-3,TRBD2,once,TRBJ2-1,TGTGCCAGCAGCCCCCGGACTAGCGGGGACAATGAGCAGTTCTTC,CASSPRTSGDNEQFF
TRBV5-4,TRBD1,once,TRBJ2-7,TGTGCCAGCAGCATACAGGGGAGCTACGAGCAGTACTTC,CASSIQGSYEQYF
TRBV29-1,.,.,TRBJ1-4,TGCAGCGTTGGGGCAGCCGCAACTAATGAAAAACTGTTTTTT,CSVGAAATNEKLFF
TRBV7-8,.,.,TRBJ2-3,TGTGCCAGCAGCTTCGCCCGACTAGTGACCACAGATACGCAGTATTTT,CASSFARLVTTDTQYF
TRBV19,TRBD1,.,TRBJ1-5,TGTGCCAGTAGTGGGACAGCAAATAGCAATCAGCCCCAGCATTTT,CASSGTANSNQPQHF
TRBV7-3,TRBD2,.,TRBJ2-1,TGTGCCAGCAGTAAGGGCGGGAGGAATGAGCAGTTCTTC,CASSKGGRNEQFF
TRBV11-1,TRBD1,once,TRBJ1-2,TGTGCCAGCAGCTTAGCGCCTACCTCGCAGGGGGCTAATGGCTACACCTTC,CASSLAPTSQGANGYTF
TRBV7-2,TRBD2,.,TRBJ2-1,TGTGCCAGCAGCTCATTGCGCGTCCGGGGAGGGCCAACGGACAATGAGCAGTTCTTC,CASSSLRVRGGPTDNEQFF
TRBV29-1,TRBD2,few,TRBJ2-2,TGCAGCGTTGCCCGGACTAGCGGGAGTCGGGCCGGGGAGCTGTTTTTT,CSVARTSGSRAGELFF
TRBV19,.,.,TRBJ1-5,TGTGCCAGTAGTATAGAGGGGCTTAACAATCAGCCCCAGCATTTT,CASSIEGLNNQPQHF
TRBV21-1,.,once,TRBJ1-4,TGTGCCAGCAGCGTGCCGGGACAGGGGTTCCCACTGTTTTTT,CASSVPGQGFPLFF
TRBV15,.,.,TRBJ2-6,TGTGCCACCGGATTAGCCGGAGGCCTTTCTGGGGCCAACGTCCTGACTTTC,CATGLAGGLSGANVLTF
TRBV7-9,.,.,TRBJ2-7,TGTGCCAGCAGCTTAGGGGGGGTCAACGAGCAGTACTTC,CASSLGGVNEQYF
TRBV5-1,TRBD1,.,TRBJ2-5,TGCGCCAGCAGCTTGGAGGGCAGGGGGCCAGAGACCCAGTACTTC,CASSLEGRGPETQYF
TRBV7-2,.,.,TRBJ2-7,TGTGCCAGCAGCTTAGAGGGGGATTTACGAAAGCAGTACTTC,CASSLEGDLRKQYF
TRBV9,.,.,TRBJ2-3,TGTGCCAGCAGCCTCCTGGGTGCGGGAAGCACAGATACGCAGTATTTT,CASSLLGAGSTDTQYF
TRBV7-9,TRBD2,.,TRBJ2-7,TGTGCCAGCAGCGGGGGGGACTCCTACGAGCAGTACTTC,CASSGGDSYEQYF
TRBV5-4,.,.,TRBJ2-1,TGTGCCAGCAGCTTGAAAGGAGGGAATGAGCAGTTCTTC,CASSLKGGNEQFF
TRBV19,TRBD1,.,TRBJ2-3,TGTGCCAGTCCTTATTTAACAGGGGTGTTGACAGATACGCAGTATTTT,CASPYLTGVLTDTQYF
TRBV28,TRBD1,.,TRBJ1-1,TGTGCCAGCAGTTTACCGGGACAGGGGGAGGATTTT,CASSLPGQGEDF
TRBV9,TRBD1,few,TRBJ1-5,TGTGCCAGCAGCGTTACAGGGGGCGGTCAGCCCCAGCATTTT,CASSVTGGGQPQHF
TRBV27,TRBD2,.,TRBJ2-7,TGTGCCAGCAGTTTACTAGCGGGAGGCCACGAGCAGTACTTC,CASSLLAGGHEQYF
TRBV7-6,.,few,TRBJ2-7,TGTGCCAGCAGCTTAGGAGGGAAGCCCACCTACGAGCAGTACTTC,CASSLGGKPTYEQYF
TRBV7-9,TRBD2,.,TRBJ2-2,TGTTCCAGCAGCTTAGGTGCACTAGCGGGAGAGTCCGGGGAGCTGTTTTTT,CSSSLGALAGESGELFF
TRBV28,TRBD1,once,TRBJ2-6,TGTGCCGCGTCCGGGACAGGGAGTTTCCCTGGGGCCAACGTCCTGACTTTC,CAASGTGSFPGANVLTF
TRBV28,.,.,TRBJ2-5,TGTGCCAGCAGTGGGGCCACTGGGAGGATAGAGACCCAGTACTTC,CASSGATGRIETQYF
TRBV9,TRBD2,once,TRBJ2-1,TGTGCCAGCAGCGTAGAGGGGACTAGCGGGCCCACCCCCTACAATGAGCAGTTCTTC,CASSVEGTSGPTPYNEQFF